Listed here are 26 T cell receptor beta chains from one sample, sequenced in a study of shared clonotypes between healthy human individuals. Clones were sequenced by immunoSEQ multiplex PCR, and TCRdb holds only the in-frame ones, with some missing. This sample has 450,000 or so clones, with 70% to 80% found just once. Sequencing used PBMCs. These receptors were collected from a woman aged 35 to 49 in good health. Some clones in this sample may be carry-over from other donors' samples.

In the case of this clone: Other DNA sequences from this sample encode an identical CDR3 as well. The CDR3 loop reads CASTRDRGYEQYF. The CDR3 DNA reads as TGTGCCAGCACCCGGGACAGGGGGTACGAGCAGTACTTC. This chain connects TRBV2 to TRBJ2-7; 11 positions agree with TRBD1. Germline assignment: CDR1 SNHLY and CDR2 FYNNEI. The V and J ends lost 7 bases and 4 bases, in that order; junction bases with no gene match: 3. This CDR3 has 13 residues.

This clone was counted once. V and J are TRBV5-6 and TRBJ1-2; D might be TRBD1 (6 bases). There are 13 residues in the CDR3. In germline, CDR1 is SGHDT, CDR2 YYEEEE. V was trimmed by 3 bases and J by 4 bases, leaving 10 bases between them. Here the CDR3 reads CASSWDNSYGYTF. CDR3 in DNA: TGTGCCAGCAGCTGGGACAACTCCTATGGCTACACCTTC.

The rearrangement links TRBV28 to TRBJ2-5; 9 bases match TRBD1. With the DNA end fitting TRBJ2-7 better, the J assignment may be wrong. Germline V lookup: CDR1 MDHEN, CDR2 SYDVKM. The CDR3 consists of 16 residues. As DNA, the CDR3 is TGTGCCAGCAGTTCTGTTTCGGGACAGGGATGGTACGAGCAGTACTTC. This sequence encodes CASSSVSGQGWYEQYF.

This rearrangement joins TRBV2 to TRBJ2-3, with TRBD2 matching 13 bases. CDR3 length: 15 residues. Germline V CDR1 and CDR2: SNHLY, FYNNEI. J gave up 3 bases and V 6 bases, and 3 bases lay outside the gene matches. The CDR3 DNA sequence: TGTGCCAGCAGACTAGCGGGAGGGACGACAGATACGCAGTATTTT. Translating gives CASRLAGGTTDTQYF. Looking up the rest from reference TRBV2 and TRBJ2-3 gives the full variable domain: EPEVTQTPSHQVTQMGQEVILRCVPISNHLYFYWYRQILGQKVEFLVSFYNNEISEKSEIFDDQFSVERPDGSNFTLKIRSTKLEDSAMYFCASRLAGGTTDTQYFGPGTRLTVL.

CDR3 bases: TGTGCCAGCTCACCAACGGGGTTCCGGGATACGCAGTATTTT. The encoded protein is CASSPTGFRDTQYF. The J gene is TRBJ2-3, the V gene TRBV18; D is possibly TRBD2 (5 bases). The germline V and J ends were trimmed by 2 bases and 6 bases, with 12 bases remaining between them. Looked up from germline, CDR1 is KGHSH and CDR2 is LQKENI. The CDR3 is made up of 14 amino acids.

This clone was seen repeatedly, ten times or more. Additional DNA sequences in this sample encode the identical CDR3. The CDR3 is CASSERQGKDIQYF. In DNA, the CDR3 is TGTGCCAGCAGCGAGAGACAGGGGAAGGACATTCAGTACTTC. This rearrangement joins TRBV9 to TRBJ2-4, with TRBD1 matching 8 bases. The V segment lost 3 bases and the J segment 8 bases; nucleotides outside the gene matches: 7. Germline-derived CDR1 and CDR2 are SGDLS and YYNGEE. The length of the CDR3 is 14 residues.

V and J are TRBV5-8 and TRBJ1-5; D remains unclear. Germline V gives CDR1 SGHTS, CDR2 YDEGEE. The CDR3 loop spans 12 amino acids. V was cut by 0 bases and J by 11 bases, with 9 bases left in between. Here the CDR3 DNA reads TGTGCCAGCAGCTTGGTGAGTGAGGCCCAGCATTTT. As protein: CASSLVSEAQHF. The complete variable domain, with remaining parts taken from reference TRBV5-8 and TRBJ1-5, reads EAGVTQSPTHLIKTRGQQATLRCSPISGHTSVYWYQQALGLGLQFLLWYDEGEERNRGNFPPRFSGRQFPNYSSELNVNALELEDSALYLCASSLVSEAQHFGDGTRLSIL.

J is TRBJ2-5 and V is TRBV6-5; tentatively, D is TRBD2 (6 bases). V was trimmed by 6 bases and J by 1 base, leaving 15 bases between them. CDR1 is MNHEY, CDR2 SVGAGI, per germline. CDR3 length equals 15 residues. This CDR3 reads CASSSGTGLQETQYF. CDR3 in DNA: TGTGCCAGCAGCTCCGGTACGGGACTCCAAGAGACCCAGTACTTC.

This chain links TRBV9 with TRBJ2-3; 12 positions agree with TRBD2. CDR1 SGDLS and CDR2 YYNGEE come from the germline V gene. The CDR3 is made up of 15 amino acids. Germline trimming cut 6 bases from V and 2 bases from J; bases unmatched to any gene: 4. The CDR3 is CASNGLAGSTDTQYF. CDR3 bases: TGTGCCAGCAATGGACTAGCGGGATCCACAGATACGCAGTATTTT.

This chain links TRBV28 with TRBJ2-1, with 12 bases lining up with TRBD2. CDR3 length equals 16 residues. Germline CDR1 MDHEN, CDR2 SYDVKM. The J segment lost 5 bases and the V segment lost 6 bases, leaving 8 bases of the junction unmatched. In DNA, the CDR3 is TGTGCCAGCAGCCTGACTAGCGGGAGTACCCACAATGAGCAGTTCTTC. This codes for CASSLTSGSTHNEQFF.

On this clone: A far larger clone differs by one base, so this is likely a read error. The genes are TRBV18 and TRBJ1-5, with D tentatively TRBD1 (6 bases). CDR1 and CDR2 from the germline V gene are KGHSH and LQKENI. The CDR3 consists of 13 residues. The CDR3 here is CASSPQGDQPRHF. Written as DNA, the CDR3 is TGTGCCAGCTCACCACAGGGGGATCAGCCCCGGCATTTT.

J is TRBJ2-7 and V is TRBV28, with 9 bases lining up with TRBD2. There are 15 residues in the CDR3. Germline V CDR1 and CDR2: MDHEN, SYDVKM. J lost 1 base, V lost 2 bases, and 3 bases had no gene match. The CDR3 nucleotides are TGTGCCAGCAGTTTAGGACTAGCGACTTCCTACGAGCAGTACTTC. Its translation: CASSLGLATSYEQYF.

The genes are TRBV7-2 and TRBJ1-1; unclear D gene. The CDR3 has 14 residues. The germline V gene encodes CDR1 SGHTA and CDR2 FQGNSA. V dropped 5 bases and J dropped 0 bases, with 10 bases sitting between them. CDR3: CASSRSAMNTEAFF. For the CDR3, the DNA is TGTGCCAGCAGCCGGAGTGCCATGAACACTGAAGCTTTCTTT.

The chain links TRBV19 to TRBJ2-5; D gene uncertain. The CDR3 runs 11 residues. Per germline, CDR1 LNHDA and CDR2 SQIVND (reference sequence). The ends were cut back, 6 bases at V and 9 bases at J, with 11 bases in the middle. As DNA, the CDR3 is TGTGCCAGTAGCGTGGGTCTTGCCCAGTACTTC. Translating gives CASSVGLAQYF.

This clone was seen more than once but under ten times. The V gene is TRBV2, the J gene TRBJ1-1; D is perhaps TRBD1 (5 bases). The CDR3 loop spans 12 amino acids. Germline V gene lookup returns CDR1 SNHLY and CDR2 FYNNEI. Trimming took off 5 bases at V and 3 bases at J, with 7 bases between the two ends. The CDR3 DNA sequence: TGTGCCAGCAGTCGACAGCACACTGAAGCTTTCTTT. It codes for CASSRQHTEAFF.

This CDR3 reads CASSGGGGIETQYF. CDR3 DNA sequence: TGTGCCAGCAGTGGGGGCGGGGGAATTGAGACCCAGTACTTC. This chain joins TRBV6-1 and TRBJ2-5, with 7 nucleotides matching TRBD2. The ends lost 4 bases at V and 5 bases at J; junction bases unmatched: 7. This CDR3 region has 14 residues. The germline gives CDR1 MNHNS, CDR2 SASEGT.

This sequence joins TRBV4-1 and TRBJ2-1; TRBD2 matches 11 bases. V shed 4 bases, J shed 7 bases, and the junction held 12 bases outside the gene matches. This CDR3 comprises 17 residues. Germline V gene sequence: CDR1 MGHRA, CDR2 YSYEKL. The chain's CDR3 is CASSLSTSGTFMNEQFF. In DNA form, the CDR3 reads TGCGCCAGCAGCCTTTCGACTAGCGGGACCTTCATGAATGAGCAGTTCTTC.

Comments on this clone: This sequence is one base from a far larger clone and is likely a read error. V gene TRBV2 combines with J gene TRBJ2-5, with D perhaps matching TRBD1 (5 bases). The CDR3 covers 15 residues. Germline V gene data show CDR1 as SNHLY and CDR2 as FYNNEI. The CDR3: CAGSWSAGNQETQYF. The CDR3 DNA is TGTGCCGGCAGTTGGAGTGCAGGGAACCAAGAGACCCAGTACTTC. The full variable domain, completed using reference TRBV2 and TRBJ2-5, is EPEVTQTPSHQVTQMGQEVILRCVPISNHLYFYWYRQILGQKVEFLVSFYNNEISEKSEIFDDQFSVERPDGSNFTLKIRSTKLEDSAMYFCAGSWSAGNQETQYFGPGTRLLVL.

This clone occurred a few times. The sample contains more than one DNA sequence encoding this CDR3. V usage is TRBV6-1 and J usage is TRBJ1-5; the match to TRBD1 covers 7 bases. Germline V lookup: CDR1 MNHNS, CDR2 SASEGT. V was pared by 1 base and J by 7 bases, with 1 base of the junction left unmatched. The CDR3 runs to 13 residues. Written as DNA, the CDR3 is TGTGCCAGCAGTGAAGACAGGGGACAGCCCCAGCATTTT. Translating gives CASSEDRGQPQHF.

This chain links TRBV4-1 with TRBJ2-7; 8 bases agree with TRBD2. Trimming cost V 0 bases and J 4 bases; bases outside gene matches: 8. This CDR3 has 16 amino acids. Germline loops: CDR1 MGHRA, CDR2 YSYEKL. In DNA form, the CDR3 reads TGCGCCAGCAGCCAAGATCTGAGCGGGAGTTGGTACGAGCAGTACTTC. Translating gives CASSQDLSGSWYEQYF.

J is TRBJ2-3 and V is TRBV15; the match to TRBD2 covers 9 bases. Trimming cost V 10 bases and J 4 bases; bases outside gene matches: 6. There are 13 residues in the CDR3. Germline-derived CDR1 and CDR2 are LNHNV and YYDKDF (reference sequence). CDR3 protein: CAIIAGEADTQYF. CDR3 in DNA: TGTGCCATCATAGCGGGGGAGGCAGATACGCAGTATTTT.

The rearrangement joins TRBV21-1 to TRBJ1-2; TRBD1, the D gene given by the table, was not confirmed from the DNA. TRBV21-1 is a known pseudogene. This CDR3 contains 16 residues. In DNA, the CDR3 is TGTGCCAGCAGCAAAGGGAAAACAGGGGGCGGCTATGGCTACACCTTC. Its protein product is CASSKGKTGGGYGYTF.

The CDR3 coding sequence is TGCGCCAGCAGTGGGTCCGGGGACGGTGAAAAACTGTTTTTT. This codes for CASSGSGDGEKLFF. The rearrangement links TRBV10-1 to TRBJ1-4; TRBD1 might be the D (5 bases). CDR3 length: 14 residues. V lost 4 bases and J lost 7, with 13 bases in between. Germline assignment: CDR1 WNHNN and CDR2 SYGVQD (reference sequence).

The chain is built from TRBV6-8 and TRBJ1-1, with D maybe TRBD1 (5 bases). In germline, CDR1 is MNHGY, CDR2 SAAAGT. The CDR3 contains 13 residues. Trimming took 8 bases from V and 4 from J, leaving 14 bases between them. CDR3 DNA sequence: TGTGCCAGCCAGGGCCCACGCGGCACTGAAGCTTTCTTT. Translated, it gives CASQGPRGTEAFF.

The chain employs TRBV30 and TRBJ2-1, with D maybe TRBD1 (6 bases). V was trimmed by 3 bases and J by 2 bases, leaving 8 bases between them. This CDR3 has 13 amino acids. CDR1 is GTSNPN, CDR2 SVGIG, per germline (reference sequence). CDR3 DNA: TGTGCCTGGAGACAGGGAACCTACAATGAGCAGTTCTTC. Encoded protein: CAWRQGTYNEQFF.

In its sample, this clone was seen a few times. This may be a read error: a much more frequent sequence differs by one nucleotide. This CDR3 is missing its conserved last phenylalanine or tryptophan, likely due to a read error. This chain uses TRBV19 with TRBJ1-2; D might be TRBD1 (5 bases). CDR1 and CDR2 (germline): LNHDA, SQIVND (reference sequence). The CDR3 has 13 amino acids. V was cut by 6 bases and J by 8 bases, with 16 bases left in between. The CDR3 is CASRGLGRWGYTL. The CDR3 DNA follows: TGTGCCAGTAGAGGCTTGGGGCGTTGGGGCTACACCCTC.